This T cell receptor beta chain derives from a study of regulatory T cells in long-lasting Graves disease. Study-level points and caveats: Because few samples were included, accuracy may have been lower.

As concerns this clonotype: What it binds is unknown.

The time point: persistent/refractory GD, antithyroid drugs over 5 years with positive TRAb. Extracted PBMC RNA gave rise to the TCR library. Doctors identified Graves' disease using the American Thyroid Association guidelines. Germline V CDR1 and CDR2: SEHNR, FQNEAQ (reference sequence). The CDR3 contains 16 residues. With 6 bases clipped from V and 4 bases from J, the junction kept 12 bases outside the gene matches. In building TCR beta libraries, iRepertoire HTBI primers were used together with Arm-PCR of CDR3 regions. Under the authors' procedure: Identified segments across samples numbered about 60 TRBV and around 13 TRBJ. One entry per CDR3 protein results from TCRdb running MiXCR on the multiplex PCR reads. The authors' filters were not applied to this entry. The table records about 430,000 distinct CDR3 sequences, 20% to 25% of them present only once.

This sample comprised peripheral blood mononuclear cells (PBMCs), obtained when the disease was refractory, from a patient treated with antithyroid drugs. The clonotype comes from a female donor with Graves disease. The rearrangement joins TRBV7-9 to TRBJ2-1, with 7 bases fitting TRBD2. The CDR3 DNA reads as TGTGCCAGCAGTCCCTCGGCGGGAGAGGGGTACAATGAGCAGTTCTTC. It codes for CASSPSAGEGYNEQFF.